This is a list of T cell receptor beta chains from one sample in a study of T-cell reconstitution after alpha-beta-depleted transplantation in children. TCRdb analysed the PCR reads with MiXCR anew, one entry per CDR3 protein. The sample shows fewer than 95,000 distinct CDR3 sequences, 12% of them seen only once. The sequencing used PBMCs from the stem cell graft donor, collected from the stem cell graft. The receptors were gathered from a human donor who donated a stem cell graft to a child with inherited bone marrow failure. Each CDR3 is given with its conserved first and last residue. Each record gives: CDR3 length, J gene, clone size, D gene, V gene, CDR3 DNA, CDR3 protein. D genes are given only for firm matches. Size values are once, few and many counts, or a class for expanded clones, and some rows have none.

CDR3 length: 14; J gene: TRBJ2-7; clone size: many; D gene: NA; V gene: TRBV7-9; CDR3 DNA: TGTGCCAGCAGCGTATGGGACGGAGACTACGAGCAGTACTTC; CDR3 protein: CASSVWDGDYEQYF
CDR3 length: 17; J gene: TRBJ2-2; clone size: many; D gene: NA; V gene: TRBV5-5; CDR3 DNA: TGTGCCAGCAGCCGCCCAATAGGAGGGAGAGGAACCGGGGAGCTGTTTTTT; CDR3 protein: CASSRPIGGRGTGELFF
CDR3 length: 12; J gene: TRBJ1-1; clone size: NA; D gene: NA; V gene: TRBV27; CDR3 DNA: TGTGCCTCCGGGGGGAGGAACACTGAAGCTTTCTTT; CDR3 protein: CASGGRNTEAFF
CDR3 length: 13; J gene: TRBJ1-5; clone size: many; D gene: NA; V gene: TRBV6-1; CDR3 DNA: TGTGCCAGCAACCTCCCCCACAATCAGCCCCAGCATTTT; CDR3 protein: CASNLPHNQPQHF
CDR3 length: 15; J gene: TRBJ1-2; clone size: many; D gene: TRBD1; V gene: TRBV3-1; CDR3 DNA: TGTGCCAGCAGCCCTAGACAGGGCGACTTCTATGGCTACACCTTC; CDR3 protein: CASSPRQGDFYGYTF
CDR3 length: 16; J gene: TRBJ2-1; clone size: many; D gene: NA; V gene: TRBV7-2; CDR3 DNA: TGTGCCAGCAGCTTAGGCGGGGCCCAGGAGTACAATGAGCAGTTCTTC; CDR3 protein: CASSLGGAQEYNEQFF
CDR3 length: 14; J gene: TRBJ1-3; clone size: NA; D gene: NA; V gene: TRBV29-1; CDR3 DNA: TGCAGCGTTGATATTACAGGTCCTGGAAACACCATATATTTT; CDR3 protein: CSVDITGPGNTIYF
CDR3 length: 13; J gene: TRBJ2-4; clone size: many; D gene: NA; V gene: TRBV7-2; CDR3 DNA: TGTGCCAGCAGCGCCCGACTTACAAACATTCAGTACTTC; CDR3 protein: CASSARLTNIQYF
CDR3 length: 13; J gene: TRBJ2-7; clone size: many; D gene: NA; V gene: TRBV5-1; CDR3 DNA: TGCGCCAGCAGCTTGCCACAGGGCTACGAGCAGTACTTC; CDR3 protein: CASSLPQGYEQYF
CDR3 length: 16; J gene: TRBJ2-2; clone size: NA; D gene: NA; V gene: TRBV28; CDR3 DNA: TGTGCCAGCAGTTTTACGGGCGGGGCGAACACCGGTGAGCTGTTTTTT; CDR3 protein: CASSFTGGANTGELFF
CDR3 length: 14; J gene: TRBJ2-2; clone size: many; D gene: TRBD1; V gene: TRBV5-1; CDR3 DNA: TGCGCCAGCAGCTTCACAGGGGTAGGCGGGGAGCTGTTTTTT; CDR3 protein: CASSFTGVGGELFF
CDR3 length: 15; J gene: TRBJ2-2; clone size: many; D gene: NA; V gene: TRBV4-3; CDR3 DNA: TGCGCCAGCAGCCAAGATCATCGGCAGACCGGGGAGCTGTTTTTT; CDR3 protein: CASSQDHRQTGELFF
CDR3 length: 15; J gene: TRBJ2-2; clone size: many; D gene: NA; V gene: TRBV3-1; CDR3 DNA: TGTGCCAGCAGCCAAAGAAGGCTGAACACCGGGGAGCTGTTTTTT; CDR3 protein: CASSQRRLNTGELFF
CDR3 length: 12; J gene: TRBJ2-3; clone size: many; D gene: NA; V gene: TRBV12-5; CDR3 DNA: TGTGCTAGTGTTGGTGTCGCAGATACGCAGTATTTT; CDR3 protein: CASVGVADTQYF
CDR3 length: 13; J gene: TRBJ2-1; clone size: many; D gene: NA; V gene: TRBV5-8; CDR3 DNA: TGTGCCAGCAGCTTTGGACAGCCTAATGAGCAGTTCTTC; CDR3 protein: CASSFGQPNEQFF
CDR3 length: 14; J gene: TRBJ2-2; clone size: many; D gene: NA; V gene: TRBV7-2; CDR3 DNA: TGTGCCAGCAGCACGGACAGAAACACCGGGGAGCTGTTTTTT; CDR3 protein: CASSTDRNTGELFF
CDR3 length: 14; J gene: TRBJ1-1; clone size: many; D gene: NA; V gene: TRBV7-3; CDR3 DNA: TGTGCCAGCAGCTTAACGGCAGGGGCCGCTGAAGCTTTCTTT; CDR3 protein: CASSLTAGAAEAFF
CDR3 length: 14; J gene: TRBJ2-2; clone size: many; D gene: TRBD1; V gene: TRBV7-2; CDR3 DNA: TGTGCCAGCAGCTCGGGACAGATCACCGGGGAGCTGTTTTTT; CDR3 protein: CASSSGQITGELFF
CDR3 length: 15; J gene: TRBJ2-3; clone size: many; D gene: NA; V gene: TRBV20-1; CDR3 DNA: TGCAGTGCGGACGCCCGGGAGAGCCAAGGAGATACGCAGTATTTT; CDR3 protein: CSADARESQGDTQYF
CDR3 length: 14; J gene: TRBJ2-7; clone size: many; D gene: TRBD1; V gene: TRBV6-2/TRBV6-3; CDR3 DNA: TGTGCCAGCAGTTACTGGACAGGGGCCTACGAGCAGTACTTC; CDR3 protein: CASSYWTGAYEQYF
CDR3 length: 15; J gene: TRBJ2-7; clone size: many; D gene: NA; V gene: TRBV10-3; CDR3 DNA: TGTGCCATCAGGAACCCCCGGGACTCTTGGTACGAGCAGTACTTC; CDR3 protein: CAIRNPRDSWYEQYF
CDR3 length: 14; J gene: TRBJ2-5; clone size: NA; D gene: TRBD1; V gene: TRBV20-1; CDR3 DNA: TGCAGTGCTAGCGAGGACAGGGGGCGGGAGACCCAGTACTTC; CDR3 protein: CSASEDRGRETQYF
CDR3 length: 13; J gene: TRBJ1-1; clone size: many; D gene: NA; V gene: TRBV4-3; CDR3 DNA: TGCGCCAGCAGCCAAGAACCGGCGGCCGAAGCTTTCTTT; CDR3 protein: CASSQEPAAEAFF
CDR3 length: 11; J gene: TRBJ2-7; clone size: many; D gene: NA; V gene: TRBV12-3/TRBV12-4; CDR3 DNA: TGTGCCAGCAGTTTGGGTTTCGAGCAGTACTTC; CDR3 protein: CASSLGFEQYF
CDR3 length: 14; J gene: TRBJ2-7; clone size: many; D gene: TRBD2; V gene: TRBV7-2; CDR3 DNA: TGTGCCAGCAGCCGGACTAGCGGGAGCTACGAGCAGTACTTC; CDR3 protein: CASSRTSGSYEQYF
CDR3 length: 17; J gene: TRBJ2-2; clone size: many; D gene: TRBD2; V gene: TRBV5-1; CDR3 DNA: TGCGCCAGCAGCTTCACTCCGGGACTAGCGAACACCGGGGAGCTGTTTTTT; CDR3 protein: CASSFTPGLANTGELFF
CDR3 length: 14; J gene: TRBJ1-1; clone size: NA; D gene: NA; V gene: TRBV3-1; CDR3 DNA: TGTGCCAGCAGCCATGGAGGCATGAACACTGAAGCTTTCTTT; CDR3 protein: CASSHGGMNTEAFF
CDR3 length: 14; J gene: TRBJ2-5; clone size: many; D gene: TRBD1; V gene: TRBV5-1; CDR3 DNA: TGCGCCAGCAGCGTGGGACAGGTCCGGGAGACCCAGTACTTC; CDR3 protein: CASSVGQVRETQYF
CDR3 length: 15; J gene: TRBJ1-5; clone size: many; D gene: TRBD1; V gene: TRBV5-1; CDR3 DNA: TGCGCCAGCAGCTTGGGAGACAGGGAGGATCAGCCCCAGCATTTT; CDR3 protein: CASSLGDREDQPQHF
CDR3 length: 11; J gene: TRBJ1-2; clone size: NA; D gene: NA; V gene: TRBV29-1; CDR3 DNA: TGCAGCGTTGAGGAGGGCCATGGCTACACCTTC; CDR3 protein: CSVEEGHGYTF
CDR3 length: 14; J gene: TRBJ2-3; clone size: many; D gene: NA; V gene: TRBV10-2; CDR3 DNA: TGCGCCAGCAGTCTCGGGACCATCACAGATACGCAGTATTTT; CDR3 protein: CASSLGTITDTQYF
CDR3 length: 12; J gene: TRBJ2-1; clone size: many; D gene: TRBD2; V gene: TRBV10-3; CDR3 DNA: TGTGCCATCGGGCGGGAGGGTAATGAGCAGTTCTTC; CDR3 protein: CAIGREGNEQFF
CDR3 length: 15; J gene: TRBJ1-1; clone size: many; D gene: NA; V gene: TRBV7-2; CDR3 DNA: TGTGCCAGCAGCTTAGGAGGTGTCACGAACACTGAAGCTTTCTTT; CDR3 protein: CASSLGGVTNTEAFF
CDR3 length: 16; J gene: TRBJ2-7; clone size: many; D gene: TRBD2; V gene: TRBV14; CDR3 DNA: TGTGCCAGCAGCCAGATATGGACTAGCAGGTCCTACGAGCAGTACTTC; CDR3 protein: CASSQIWTSRSYEQYF
CDR3 length: 15; J gene: TRBJ2-3; clone size: many; D gene: NA; V gene: TRBV20-1; CDR3 DNA: TGCAGTGCTAGAGGGGTTAGCGAGGTCGCAGATACGCAGTATTTT; CDR3 protein: CSARGVSEVADTQYF
CDR3 length: 14; J gene: TRBJ1-4; clone size: many; D gene: TRBD1; V gene: TRBV20-1; CDR3 DNA: TGCAGTGCAATACAGGGGTATACTAATGAAAAACTGTTTTTT; CDR3 protein: CSAIQGYTNEKLFF
CDR3 length: 16; J gene: TRBJ2-5; clone size: NA; D gene: TRBD1; V gene: TRBV18; CDR3 DNA: TGTGCCAGCTCGCACCCGGGACAGGGGCACCAAGAGACCCAGTACTTC; CDR3 protein: CASSHPGQGHQETQYF
CDR3 length: 15; J gene: TRBJ2-1; clone size: many; D gene: TRBD1; V gene: TRBV5-1; CDR3 DNA: TGCGCCAGCAGTTCCCGGGACAGGGTACTCAATGAGCAGTTCTTC; CDR3 protein: CASSSRDRVLNEQFF
CDR3 length: 13; J gene: TRBJ1-1; clone size: many; D gene: NA; V gene: TRBV5-1; CDR3 DNA: TGCGCCAGCAGTTGGGACACGAACACTGAAGCTTTCTTT; CDR3 protein: CASSWDTNTEAFF
CDR3 length: 14; J gene: TRBJ2-5; clone size: many; D gene: NA; V gene: TRBV6-5; CDR3 DNA: TGTGCCAGCAGCTTTGCTAGCGCGGAAGAGACCCAGTACTTC; CDR3 protein: CASSFASAEETQYF